The T cell receptor (beta chain) described here comes from a study of blood T cells in healthy people across ages. About the research overall: About one barcoded beta molecule per two T cells was the capture yield of template switching.

Collection of 8.5 to 10 milliliters of peripheral blood was performed for each donor. There are 13 residues in the CDR3. Germline V gene lookup returns CDR1 MRHNA and CDR2 SNTAGT. V gave up 6 bases and J gave up 5 bases, with 12 bases separating them. Combining a sample-barcoded 5' primer with a J-beta primer mix, a second PCR ran for roughly 7 to 12 cycles. TCRdb re-called the 5' RACE reads with MiXCR, one entry per CDR3 protein. This table holds about 1.4 million distinct CDR3 sequences, roughly 60% found once. The gene calls are TRBV6-4 and TRBJ2-3; a possible D gene is TRBD1 (6 bases). The sequence came from a man aged 18 to 35 in good health. The sequencing sample was made of blood. CDR3 coding DNA: TGTGCCAGCAGGCCAGGGGCGGAAGATACGCAGTATTTT. This encodes CASRPGAEDTQYF.